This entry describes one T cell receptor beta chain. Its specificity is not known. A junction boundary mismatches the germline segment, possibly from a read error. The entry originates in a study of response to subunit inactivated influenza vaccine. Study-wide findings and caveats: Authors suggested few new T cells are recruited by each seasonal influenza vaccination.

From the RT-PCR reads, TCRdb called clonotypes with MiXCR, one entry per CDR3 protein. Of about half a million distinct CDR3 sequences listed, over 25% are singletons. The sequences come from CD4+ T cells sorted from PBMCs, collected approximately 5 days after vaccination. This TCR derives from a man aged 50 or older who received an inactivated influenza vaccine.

This CDR3 reads CASSQDRTNTGELFF. Written as DNA, the CDR3 is TGTGCCAGCAGCCAAGATCGGACTAACACGGGGGAGCTGTTTTTT. The chain uses TRBV4-2 and TRBJ2-2, with TRBD2 as a possible D gene (6 bases). This CDR3 has 15 residues. Germline V gene data show CDR1 as LGHNA and CDR2 as YNFKEQ.